Below are 26 T cell receptor beta chains sequenced from a single sample in a study of blood T cell repertoires in COVID-19. Clones were sequenced by immunoSEQ multiplex PCR, and TCRdb holds only the in-frame ones, with some missing. The sample carries 430,000 or so clones, roughly 84% recorded once. The specimen sequenced was PBMCs or T cells enriched from blood (not recorded which). The source is a woman in her late teens or twenties who had been exposed to COVID-19.

This chain joins TRBV29-1 and TRBJ2-2; no firm D call. Germline lookup yields CDR1 SQVTM and CDR2 ANQGSEA. V gave up 4 bases and J gave up 5 bases, with 8 bases separating them. The CDR3 loop spans 12 amino acids. The CDR3: CSVASRTGELFF. In DNA, the CDR3 is TGCAGCGTTGCGAGTCGGACCGGGGAGCTGTTTTTT.

This rearrangement joins TRBV3-1 (or the pseudogene TRBV3-2) to TRBJ1-5; D is uncertain. CDR1 is LGHDT, CDR2 YNNKEL, per germline (reference sequence). The CDR3 sequence is 14 residues long. With 1 base removed from V and 4 bases from J, the gap between germline ends came to 8 bases. CDR3 region: CASSQGAENQPQHF. As DNA, the CDR3 is TGTGCCAGCAGCCAAGGGGCAGAAAATCAGCCCCAGCATTTT.

This clone was observed once. The rearrangement uses TRBV3-1 (or the pseudogene TRBV3-2) and TRBJ1-2; D unclear. Germline V lookup: CDR1 LGHDT, CDR2 YNNKEL (reference sequence). There are 16 residues in the CDR3. Trimming took 0 bases from V and 4 from J, leaving 15 bases between them. This chain's CDR3 is CASSQEQTYRLYGYTF. The DNA of the CDR3 is TGTGCCAGCAGCCAAGAACAGACGTACCGGCTCTATGGCTACACCTTC.

This clone has a single count. The chain joins TRBV10-1 to TRBJ1-4; a possible D gene is TRBD1 (5 bases). V was clipped by 9 bases and J by 4 bases, with 9 bases between them. Germline V gene sequence: CDR1 WNHNN, CDR2 SYGVQD (reference sequence). The CDR3 runs to 12 residues. CDR3 sequence: CARTTVNEKLFF. DNA for the CDR3: TGCGCCAGGACGACAGTTAATGAAAAACTGTTTTTT.

The chain uses TRBV9 and TRBJ2-1, with TRBD2 identical over 13 bases. The ends lost 2 bases at V and 0 bases at J; junction bases unmatched: 8. This CDR3 has 19 amino acids. Looked up from germline, CDR1 is SGDLS and CDR2 is YYNGEE. CDR3: CASSVLTSGGASSYNEQFF. DNA for the CDR3: TGTGCCAGCAGCGTCCTTACTAGCGGGGGGGCTAGCTCCTACAATGAGCAGTTCTTC.

The V call is TRBV9, the J call TRBJ2-7; D might be TRBD1 (6 bases). V was pared by 4 bases and J by 6 bases, with 20 bases between. The CDR3 is 15 residues long. Germline CDR1 reads SGDLS; CDR2 reads YYNGEE. The CDR3 sequence: CASSTQVTTGVEQYF. In nucleotides, the CDR3 is TGTGCCAGCAGCACACAGGTAACGACAGGCGTCGAGCAGTACTTC.

This chain connects TRBV2 to TRBJ2-1, with TRBD1 matching over 12 bases. Unmatched junction bases numbered 2, after V lost 6 bases and J lost 2 bases. Germline lookup yields CDR1 SNHLY and CDR2 FYNNEI. There are 15 residues in the CDR3. CDR3: CASRGTGGTYNEQFF. The CDR3 DNA reads TGTGCCAGCAGGGGGACAGGGGGCACCTACAATGAGCAGTTCTTC.

This chain uses TRBV19 with TRBJ2-6; D unclear. Trimming took off 6 bases at V and 0 bases at J, with 9 bases between the two ends. This CDR3 has 15 residues. Germline assignment: CDR1 LNHDA and CDR2 SQIVND (reference sequence). The CDR3 region has the DNA TGTGCCAGTAGCCTCAGAACCTCTGGGGCCAACGTCCTGACTTTC. Translation: CASSLRTSGANVLTF.

The chain has TRBV9 and TRBJ1-1, with TRBD1 matching 11 bases. CDR1 and CDR2 (germline): SGDLS, YYNGEE. The junction had 5 bases not matched to a gene; V was cut back by 0 bases and J by 7 bases. CDR3 length: 15 amino acids. The CDR3 DNA is TGTGCCAGCAGCGTAGAAGGGACAGGGGGTAATGAAGCTTTCTTT. Translating it yields CASSVEGTGGNEAFF.

The CDR3 region is CASSPRTGQENSPLHF. The CDR3 DNA reads TGTGCCAGCAGCCCGCGGACCGGACAGGAGAATTCACCCCTCCACTTT. V usage is TRBV9 and J usage is TRBJ1-6, with 7 bases matching TRBD1. After removal of 4 bases from V and 7 bases from J, the junction contained 11 bases not matched to a gene. The CDR3 has 16 amino acids. Germline V gives CDR1 SGDLS, CDR2 YYNGEE.

The chain is built from TRBV11-3 and TRBJ2-1, with 7 bases matching TRBD2. The junction had 12 bases not matched to a gene; V was cut back by 3 bases and J by 4 bases. This CDR3 comprises 17 residues. Germline V lookup: CDR1 SGHNT, CDR2 YENEEA. CDR3 sequence: CASSFETGASGYNEQFF. Written as DNA, the CDR3 is TGTGCCAGCAGCTTTGAGACCGGGGCTAGCGGTTACAATGAGCAGTTCTTC.

The gene calls are TRBV5-1 and TRBJ2-7; 7 positions match TRBD1. In germline, CDR1 is SGHRS, CDR2 YFSETQ. The CDR3 is made up of 14 amino acids. V gave up 4 bases and J gave up 4 bases; unmatched junction bases: 8. The CDR3 DNA reads as TGCGCCAGCAGCCCAGGACAGGAGAGATACGAGCAGTACTTC. This gives the protein CASSPGQERYEQYF.

V gene TRBV6-5 combines with J gene TRBJ2-2; 9 bases map to TRBD1. Germline V gives CDR1 MNHEY, CDR2 SVGAGI. The CDR3 has 16 amino acids. J was trimmed by 1 base and V by 2 bases; bases with no gene match: 2. CDR3 sequence reads: CASSYRTGVNTGELFF. CDR3 bases: TGTGCCAGCAGTTACAGGACAGGGGTGAACACCGGGGAGCTGTTTTTT.

This rearrangement joins TRBV28 to TRBJ1-1, with TRBD1 as a possible D gene (6 bases). The CDR3 loop spans 13 amino acids. V lost 5 bases and J lost 5, with 12 bases in between. Per germline, CDR1 MDHEN and CDR2 SYDVKM. This chain's CDR3 is CASSHRVETEAFF. Here the CDR3 DNA reads TGTGCCAGCAGTCACAGGGTGGAGACTGAAGCTTTCTTT.

The rearrangement links TRBV6-5 to TRBJ2-5; TRBD1 might be the D (5 bases). Germline-derived CDR1 and CDR2 are MNHEY and SVGAGI. The CDR3 is 13 residues long. V lost 4 bases to trimming and J lost 2 bases, with 8 bases between them. DNA of the CDR3: TGTGCCAGCAGTTGGGGCAAACAAGAGACCCAGTACTTC. This encodes CASSWGKQETQYF.

This clone was seen a single time. V usage is TRBV11-2 and J usage is TRBJ2-7; 7 nucleotides agree with TRBD1. The CDR3 length is 15 residues. Looked up from germline, CDR1 is SGHAT and CDR2 is FQNNGV. V lost 5 bases to trimming and J lost 2 bases; unmatched junction nucleotides: 9. The CDR3 reads CASSPSGQTTYEQYF. The CDR3 DNA follows: TGTGCCAGCAGCCCTTCGGGACAGACAACCTACGAGCAGTACTTC.

V usage is TRBV3-1 (or the pseudogene TRBV3-2) and J usage is TRBJ1-3, with 8 bases identical to TRBD1. The trim removed 4 bases at V and 0 bases at J, leaving 5 bases unmatched. CDR3 length: 16 residues. Germline V gene sequence: CDR1 LGHDT, CDR2 YNNKEL (reference sequence). CDR3 amino acids: CASSLPDRASGNTIYF. CDR3 sequence (DNA): TGTGCCAGCAGCCTACCGGACAGGGCCTCTGGAAACACCATATATTTT.

The J gene is TRBJ1-6, the V gene TRBV5-1; D call uncertain. This CDR3 spans 17 amino acids. Germline V lookup: CDR1 SGHRS, CDR2 YFSETQ. The V end was cut by 4 bases, the J end by 0 bases, with 14 bases between. CDR3 in DNA: TGCGCCAGCAGCAGGCAGGCGTTGAGCTCCTATAATTCACCCCTCCACTTT. Residues: CASSRQALSSYNSPLHF.

The CDR3, as DNA: TGTGCCATCAGTGAGCGGTCCTACGAGCAGTACTTC. It yields the protein CAISERSYEQYF. This sequence joins TRBV10-3 and TRBJ2-7, with D unclear. The CDR3 has 12 residues. Between the trimmed V and J ends, which lost 2 bases and 1 base, there was a span of 3 bases. Germline CDR1 ENHRY, CDR2 SYGVKD.

The rearrangement joins TRBV5-1 to TRBJ2-2, with D maybe TRBD1 (6 bases). This CDR3 has 17 residues. Germline CDR1 SGHRS, CDR2 YFSETQ. The germline V and J ends were trimmed by 4 bases and 6 bases, with 22 bases remaining between them. This CDR3 is CASSVDRPGIIAGELFF. CDR3 bases: TGCGCCAGCAGCGTGGACAGACCAGGGATAATCGCCGGGGAGCTGTTTTTT.

The gene calls are TRBV7-8 and TRBJ2-2; D unclear. The CDR3 extends over 13 amino acids. CDR1 and CDR2 (germline): SGHVS, FQNEAQ. V was shortened by 5 bases and J by 1 base, with 5 bases between the two germline ends. The CDR3 nucleotides read TGTGCCAGCAGCCCAGAGAACACCGGGGAGCTGTTTTTT. Its protein product is CASSPENTGELFF.

The chain couples TRBV5-1 to TRBJ2-1; TRBD1 agrees at 8 bases. The CDR3 length is 16 residues. Germline-derived CDR1 and CDR2 are SGHRS and YFSETQ. The V and J ends lost 3 bases and 7 bases, in that order; junction bases with no gene match: 12. CDR3 DNA sequence: TGCGCCAGCAGCTCCACATGGCAGGGGGCATGGAATGAGCAGTTCTTC. It specifies CASSSTWQGAWNEQFF. Supplemented by reference TRBV5-1 and TRBJ2-1, the full variable domain reads KAGVTQTPRYLIKTRGQQVTLSCSPISGHRSVSWYQQTPGQGLQFLFEYFSETQRNKGNFPGRFSGRQFSNSRSEMNVSTLELGDSALYLCASSSTWQGAWNEQFFGPGTRLTVL.

J is TRBJ1-2 and V is TRBV29-1, with 10 bases identical to TRBD1. The CDR3 runs 12 residues. V trimming: 7 bases; J trimming: 3 bases; junction bases outside the gene matches: 2. From germline, CDR1 is SQVTM and CDR2 ANQGSEA. CDR3 sequence (DNA): TGCAGCGCCGGACAGGGGGACTATGGCTACACCTTC. This gives the protein CSAGQGDYGYTF.

CDR3 in amino acids: CASSLSGTNSYEQYF. The CDR3, as DNA: TGTGCCAGCAGTTTATCGGGGACTAACTCCTACGAGCAGTACTTC. J is TRBJ2-7 and V is TRBV27, with 7 bases aligning to TRBD2. V was pared by 0 bases and J by 0 bases, with 2 bases of the junction left unmatched. The CDR3 length is 15 residues. Per germline, CDR1 MNHEY and CDR2 SMNVEV (reference sequence).

The chain employs TRBV6-1 and TRBJ1-2; the D gene is possibly TRBD1 (6 bases). The CDR3 sequence is 13 residues long. The germline V and J ends were trimmed by 2 bases and 6 bases, with 10 bases remaining between them. Germline-derived CDR1 and CDR2 are MNHNS and SASEGT. The DNA for the CDR3 is TGTGCCAGCAGTGAAACAGGGTGGCATGGCTACACCTTC. It translates to CASSETGWHGYTF.

The chain recombines TRBV5-1 with TRBJ2-6, with D possibly being TRBD1 (5 bases). Trimming took off 7 bases at V and 1 base at J, with 15 bases between the two ends. CDR1 is SGHRS and CDR2 is YFSETQ in the germline V gene. The CDR3 runs 16 residues. The CDR3 bases are TGCGCCAGCGCCAGGGTCGGTGGGTCTGGGGCCAACGTCCTGACTTTC. Translation: CASARVGGSGANVLTF.